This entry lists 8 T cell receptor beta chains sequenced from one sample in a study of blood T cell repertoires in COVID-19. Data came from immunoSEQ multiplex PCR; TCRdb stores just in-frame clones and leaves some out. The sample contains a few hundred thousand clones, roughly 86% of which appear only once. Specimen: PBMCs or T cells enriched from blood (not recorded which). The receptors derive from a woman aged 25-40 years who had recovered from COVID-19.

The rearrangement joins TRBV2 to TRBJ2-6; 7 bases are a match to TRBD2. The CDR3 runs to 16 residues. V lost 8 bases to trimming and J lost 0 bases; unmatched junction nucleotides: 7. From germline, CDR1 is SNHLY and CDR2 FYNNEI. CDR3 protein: CASFLAVNSGANVLTF. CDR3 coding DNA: TGTGCCAGCTTCCTAGCGGTGAACTCTGGGGCCAACGTCCTGACTTTC.

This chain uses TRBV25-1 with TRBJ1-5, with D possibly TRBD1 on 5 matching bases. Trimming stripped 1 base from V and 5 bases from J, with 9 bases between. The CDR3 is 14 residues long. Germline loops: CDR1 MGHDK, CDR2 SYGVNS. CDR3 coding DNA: TGTGCCAGCAGTGAATGGGGCAGAGATCAGCCCCAGCATTTT. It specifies CASSEWGRDQPQHF.

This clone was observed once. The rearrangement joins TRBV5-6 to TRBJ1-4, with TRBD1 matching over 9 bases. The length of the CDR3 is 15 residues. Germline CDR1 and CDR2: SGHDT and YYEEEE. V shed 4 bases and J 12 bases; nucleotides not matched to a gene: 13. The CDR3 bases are TGTGCCAGCAGCCTAACCGGGACAGGGAGAGGGGAACTGTTTTTT. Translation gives CASSLTGTGRGELFF. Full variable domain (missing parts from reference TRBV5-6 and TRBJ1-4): DAGVTQSPTHLIKTRGQQVTLRCSPKSGHDTVSWYQQALGQGPQFIFQYYEEEERQRGNFPDRFSGHQFPNYSSELNVNALLLGDSALYLCASSLTGTGRGELFFGSGTQLSVL.

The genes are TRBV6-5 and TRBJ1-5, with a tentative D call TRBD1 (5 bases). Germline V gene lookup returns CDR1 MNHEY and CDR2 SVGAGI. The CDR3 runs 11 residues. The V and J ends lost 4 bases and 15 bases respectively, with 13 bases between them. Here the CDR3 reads CASSSGGELHF. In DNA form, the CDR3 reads TGTGCCAGCAGTTCCGGGGGGGAGTTGCATTTT.

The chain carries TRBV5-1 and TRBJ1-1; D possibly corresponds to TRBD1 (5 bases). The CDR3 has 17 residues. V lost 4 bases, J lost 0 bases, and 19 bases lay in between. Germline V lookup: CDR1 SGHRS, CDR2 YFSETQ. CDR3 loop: CASSPGFLGGMNTEAFF. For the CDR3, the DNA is TGCGCCAGCAGCCCAGGGTTCCTGGGGGGAATGAACACTGAAGCTTTCTTT.

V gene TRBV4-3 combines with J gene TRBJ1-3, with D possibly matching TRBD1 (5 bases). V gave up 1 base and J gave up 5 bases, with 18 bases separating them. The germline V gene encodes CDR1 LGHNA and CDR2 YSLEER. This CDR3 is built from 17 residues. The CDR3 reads CASSQALRAQARNTIYF. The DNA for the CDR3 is TGCGCCAGCAGCCAAGCCCTCAGGGCCCAGGCGAGAAACACCATATATTTT.

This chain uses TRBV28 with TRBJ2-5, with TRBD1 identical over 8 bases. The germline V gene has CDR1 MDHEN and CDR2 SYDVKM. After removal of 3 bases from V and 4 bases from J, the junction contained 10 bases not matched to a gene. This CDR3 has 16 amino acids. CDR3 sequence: CASSFLLGQGGETQYF. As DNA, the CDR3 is TGTGCCAGCAGTTTTCTCCTTGGACAGGGCGGAGAGACCCAGTACTTC.

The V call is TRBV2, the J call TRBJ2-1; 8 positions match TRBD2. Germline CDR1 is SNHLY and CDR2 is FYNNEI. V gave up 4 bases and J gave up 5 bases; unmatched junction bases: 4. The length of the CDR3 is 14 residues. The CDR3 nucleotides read TGTGCCAGCAGTGTGGAACTAGCGGACAATGAGCAGTTCTTC. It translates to CASSVELADNEQFF.